The rows below give T cell receptor beta chains drawn from one sample of a study of cytomegalovirus exposure and HLA in healthy donors. Here immunoSEQ multiplex PCR was the method, and the copy in TCRdb shows in-frame clones only, minus some. Among about 160,000 clones, 82% were seen once, and the ten largest hold over 8.5%. The source material was PBMCs. Receptors originate from a man in his forties or fifties in good health and CMV-seropositive. Each CDR3 is given with its conserved first and last residue. A D gene is named only where the DNA matches it firmly. Some rows have no size entry. The others give once, few or many, or a class for an expanded clone.

>TRBJ2-3|TRBV7-9|few|TRBD2
CASSRTSGGSPSTDTQYF
TGTGCCAGCAGTCGAACTAGCGGGGGGTCCCCTAGCACAGATACGCAGTATTTT
>TRBJ2-2|TRBV29-1|once|NA
CSSDFPGELFF
TGCAGCTCCGACTTCCCCGGGGAGCTGTTTTTT
>TRBJ2-7|TRBV11-2|NA|TRBD2
CASSLGPSGSSYEQYF
TGTGCCAGCAGCTTAGGCCCTAGCGGGTCTTCCTACGAGCAGTACTTC
>TRBJ2-1|TRBV4-3|NA|NA
CASSHGRTEQFF
TGCGCCAGCAGCCACGGACGGACAGAGCAGTTCTTC
>TRBJ2-1|TRBV9|NA|NA
CASSVGLPLKGIYNEQFF
TGTGCCAGCAGCGTAGGTCTACCTCTCAAGGGGATCTACAATGAGCAGTTCTTC
>TRBJ2-1|TRBV19|NA|TRBD1
CASSPTGSHEQFF
TGTGCCAGTAGTCCGACAGGGTCCCATGAGCAGTTCTTC
>TRBJ2-3|TRBV28|NA|TRBD2
CASRRTSGSRTQYF
TGTGCCAGCAGAAGGACTAGCGGGAGTCGGACGCAGTATTTT
>TRBJ2-1|TRBV5-1|NA|TRBD1
CASSLGQGVNEQFF
TGCGCCAGCAGCTTGGGACAGGGGGTTAATGAGCAGTTCTTC
>TRBJ2-7|TRBV7-2|NA|NA
CASSPVGAAAYEQYF
TGTGCCAGCAGCCCCGTTGGGGCAGCAGCCTACGAGCAGTACTTC
>TRBJ1-3|TRBV7-2|NA|NA
CASSFTRDSGNTIYF
TGTGCCAGCAGCTTCACGCGGGACTCTGGAAACACCATATATTTT
>TRBJ2-7|TRBV7-3|NA|NA
CASSPGGREQYF
TGTGCCAGCAGTCCGGGGGGCCGGGAGCAGTACTTC
>TRBJ1-2|TRBV7-2|NA|TRBD1
CASSPGQGDRGYTF
TGTGCCAGCAGCCCGGGACAGGGGGATCGTGGCTACACCTTC
>TRBJ1-2|TRBV4-3|NA|TRBD1
CASSQEPGGRNGYTF
TGCGCCAGCAGCCAAGAGCCAGGGGGCAGGAATGGCTACACCTTC
>TRBJ2-7|TRBV2|many|NA
CASSEGALSYEQYF
TGTGCCAGCAGTGAGGGGGCCCTCTCCTACGAGCAGTACTTC
>TRBJ2-2|TRBV4-3|NA|NA
CASSLAGPNTGELFF
TGCGCCAGCAGCCTTGCGGGGCCGAACACCGGGGAGCTGTTTTTT
>TRBJ1-1|TRBV28|NA|TRBD1
CASSSRTGGVVNTEAFF
TGTGCCAGCAGTTCGCGGACAGGGGGGGTTGTGAACACTGAAGCTTTCTTT
>TRBJ2-5|TRBV7-9|NA|NA
CASSFPGFQETQYF
TGTGCCAGCAGCTTTCCCGGGTTCCAAGAGACCCAGTACTTC
>TRBJ2-3|TRBV7-2|NA|NA
CASSSRLSDTQYF
TGTGCCAGCAGCTCCCGACTTTCAGATACGCAGTATTTT
>TRBJ1-6|TRBV11-2|NA|NA
CASSASGSPLHF
TGTGCCAGCAGCGCCTCCGGGTCACCCCTCCACTTT
>TRBJ1-1|TRBV2|NA|NA
CASSPDLTEAFF
TGTGCCAGCAGTCCAGATCTCACTGAAGCTTTCTTT
>TRBJ2-3|TRBV5-4|NA|TRBD2
CASSPGTGGDTQYF
TGTGCCAGCAGCCCCGGGACCGGGGGGGATACGCAGTATTTT
>TRBJ2-1|TRBV7-9|NA|TRBD2
CASSLLAGVYNEQFF
TGTGCCAGCAGCTTGCTAGCGGGGGTCTACAATGAGCAGTTCTTC
>TRBJ2-1|TRBV2|NA|NA
CASSDPGTYYNEQFF
TGTGCCAGCAGCGATCCCGGGACTTACTACAATGAGCAGTTCTTC
>TRBJ2-2|TRBV6-6|few|NA
CASSQSLASAGELFF
TGTGCCAGCAGCCAAAGTCTAGCTTCGGCCGGGGAGCTGTTTTTT
>TRBJ2-7|TRBV7-2|NA|TRBD1
CASSPKTGDGYEQYF
TGTGCCAGCAGCCCGAAGACAGGGGACGGATACGAGCAGTACTTC
>TRBJ2-7|TRBV7-7|NA|NA
CASSFGPGSIEQYF
TGTGCTAGCAGCTTCGGTCCGGGTTCGATCGAGCAGTACTTC
>TRBJ2-1|TRBV28|NA|TRBD2
CASSSGTRLSYNEQFF
TGTGCCAGCAGTTCCGGGACTAGACTCTCCTACAATGAGCAGTTCTTC
>TRBJ1-4|TRBV5-6|NA|NA
CASSLGWQGGEKLFF
TGTGCCAGCAGCTTGGGGTGGCAGGGTGGCGAAAAACTGTTTTTT
>TRBJ2-1|TRBV7-7|NA|TRBD2
CASSLTGTSVPNEQFF
TGTGCTAGCAGCTTAACCGGGACTAGCGTACCCAATGAGCAGTTCTTC
>TRBJ1-1|TRBV27|NA|NA
CASSLRENTEAFF
TGTGCCAGCAGTCTCAGGGAGAACACTGAAGCTTTCTTT
>TRBJ1-6|TRBV25-1|NA|NA
CASSDRVYGPLHF
TGTGCCAGCAGTGACAGGGTTTATGGACCCCTCCACTTT
>TRBJ2-4|TRBV5-6|NA|NA
CASSLDRKNIQYF
TGTGCCAGCAGCTTGGACAGGAAAAACATTCAGTACTTC
>TRBJ2-2|TRBV7-2|few|NA
CASSFDRNTGELFF
TGTGCCAGCAGCTTTGACAGAAACACCGGGGAGCTGTTTTTT
>TRBJ2-7|TRBV5-8|NA|NA
CASSFAVLTGEQYF
TGTGCCAGCAGCTTCGCGGTTCTAACGGGCGAGCAGTACTTC
>TRBJ2-5|TRBV13|NA|TRBD1
CASSSSWTGKETQYF
TGTGCCAGCAGCTCCTCTTGGACAGGGAAAGAGACCCAGTACTTC
>TRBJ1-2|TRBV28|NA|TRBD1
CASSLSRDREDGYTF
TGTGCCAGCAGCTTAAGCAGGGACAGGGAAGATGGCTACACCTTC
>TRBJ2-5|TRBV6-5|NA|TRBD2
CASSYVVAGGQTQYF
TGTGCCAGCAGTTACGTCGTAGCGGGAGGACAGACCCAGTACTTC
>TRBJ1-1|TRBV6-4|few|NA
CASSDSRYTEAFF
TGTGCCAGCAGTGACAGCAGGTACACTGAAGCTTTCTTT
>TRBJ1-1|TRBV30|NA|TRBD1
CATLTGGNTEAFF
TGTGCCACCCTTACAGGGGGGAACACTGAAGCTTTCTTT
>TRBJ2-1|TRBV4-1|NA|TRBD2
CASSQDRFRAGENEQFF
TGCGCCAGCAGCCAAGATCGATTCCGAGCGGGGGAAAATGAGCAGTTCTTC
>TRBJ2-2|TRBV27|once|TRBD2
CASSLLAGTGELFF
TGTGCCAGCAGTTTACTAGCGGGAACCGGGGAGCTGTTTTTT
>TRBJ2-5|TRBV7-2|NA|NA
CASSLATSDILYF
TGTGCCAGCAGCTTAGCGACGTCGGACATCCTATACTTC
>TRBJ2-7|TRBV5-1|NA|TRBD2
CASSLGSGSATYEQYF
TGCGCCAGCAGCTTGGGGAGCGGGAGCGCGACCTACGAGCAGTACTTC
>TRBJ2-4|TRBV28|NA|TRBD2
CASSFPGGVAKNIQYF
TGTGCCAGCAGCTTCCCGGGAGGTGTGGCCAAAAACATTCAGTACTTC
>TRBJ1-2|TRBV6-5|NA|TRBD1
CASSYNGPTGGGYTF
TGTGCCAGCAGTTATAATGGACCGACAGGGGGTGGCTACACCTTC
>TRBJ2-7|TRBV28|few|TRBD2
CASSFPGGGHSVSAEQYF
TGTGCCAGCAGTTTTCCGGGAGGGGGTCACTCGGTCTCCGCCGAGCAGTACTTC
>TRBJ1-2|TRBV29-1|NA|TRBD1
CSVEGGQLTNYGYTF
TGCAGCGTTGAAGGGGGACAGCTAACTAACTATGGCTACACCTTC
>TRBJ2-1|TRBV9|NA|TRBD2
CASSRLDQRGASLGEQFF
TGTGCCAGCAGCCGACTCGACCAGCGGGGGGCATCTCTCGGTGAGCAGTTCTTC
>TRBJ1-3|TRBV16|NA|NA
CASSQFASGDGNTIYF
TGTGCCAGCAGCCAATTTGCGTCAGGGGATGGAAACACCATATATTTT
>TRBJ1-5|TRBV2|once|TRBD1
CASRGDRGFNQPQHF
TGTGCCAGCAGGGGGGACAGGGGTTTCAATCAGCCCCAGCATTTT
>TRBJ2-3|TRBV4-1|NA|TRBD2
CASSQDLAGGFGDTQYF
TGCGCCAGCAGCCAAGATCTTGCGGGAGGGTTCGGGGATACGCAGTATTTT
>TRBJ2-5|TRBV19|NA|NA
CASSIRHKENRVTGQETQYF
TGTGCCAGTAGTATTAGACACAAAGAAAACAGGGTAACGGGCCAAGAGACCCAGTACTTC
>TRBJ1-2|TRBV15|NA|NA
CATSRDLTAYGYTF
TGTGCCACCAGCAGAGATCTGACAGCCTATGGCTACACCTTC